What follows are 19 T cell receptor beta chains derived from one specimen sequenced in a study of CD8 T cells in ankylosing spondylitis. In TCRdb, the 5' RACE reads were re-called with MiXCR into one record per CDR3 protein. The sample includes about 220,000 distinct CDR3 sequences, 8% to 11% of them seen just once. The sequenced sample was blood, either unsorted or a sorted T cell fraction (not recorded which). These receptors were collected from a male donor with ankylosing spondylitis or in good health (not recorded which).

The chain couples TRBV3-1 to TRBJ2-7; TRBD1 matches at 12 bases. The CDR3 loop spans 15 amino acids. The V segment lost 6 bases and the J segment 5 bases; nucleotides outside the gene matches: 8. Germline loops: CDR1 LGHDT, CDR2 YNNKEL (reference sequence). The CDR3 nucleotides read TGTGCCAGCAGACTCTCCGGGACAGGGGGCGACGAGCAGTACTTC. Encoded protein: CASRLSGTGGDEQYF.

This chain uses TRBV26 with TRBJ2-1; the table assigns TRBD1, which was not confirmed against the DNA. TRBV26 is termed a pseudogene. There are 14 residues in the CDR3. CDR3 nucleotides: TGTGCCAGCAGCGCGGGGGTCTCCTACAATGAGCAGTTCTTC. Translation gives CASSAGVSYNEQFF.

At least ten counts were recorded for this clonotype. The chain has TRBV15 and TRBJ2-5; D gene uncertain. Germline lookup yields CDR1 LNHNV and CDR2 YYDKDF (reference sequence). The CDR3 totals 15 residues. The V gene lost 4 bases and the J gene lost 0 bases, with 12 bases spanning the gap. Written as DNA, the CDR3 is TGTGCCACCAGCACAGGTTCGGTAAACCAAGAGACCCAGTACTTC. Translated: CATSTGSVNQETQYF.

This clonotype was detected ten times or more. The V gene is TRBV5-1, the J gene TRBJ2-3; D unresolved. The CDR3 has 16 amino acids. Per the germline V gene, CDR1 is SGHRS and CDR2 is YFSETQ. The germline V and J ends were trimmed by 0 bases and 0 bases, with 11 bases remaining between them. The CDR3 DNA follows: TGCGCCAGCAGCTTGGGTCGGCAGGCTAGCACAGATACGCAGTATTTT. It specifies CASSLGRQASTDTQYF.

The V gene is TRBV4-1, the J gene TRBJ2-1, with a tentative D call TRBD1 (6 bases). CDR1 MGHRA and CDR2 YSYEKL come from the germline V gene. The CDR3 is 17 residues long. V was shortened by 3 bases and J by 1 base, with 16 bases between the two germline ends. The CDR3 spells CASSHASQGRSYNEQFF. The CDR3 nucleotides are TGCGCCAGCAGCCACGCCTCACAGGGAAGGTCCTACAATGAGCAGTTCTTC.

This clonotype was observed at least ten times. V usage is TRBV5-6 and J usage is TRBJ1-1; TRBD1 is a possible D gene (5 bases). The germline V gene encodes CDR1 SGHDT and CDR2 YYEEEE. V lost 3 bases and J 4 bases, leaving 10 bases between the germline ends. CDR3 length equals 13 residues. The CDR3 loop reads CASSWGRGTEAFF. The CDR3 DNA reads TGTGCCAGCAGCTGGGGTAGGGGCACTGAAGCTTTCTTT.

Here the CDR3 DNA reads TGCAGCGTTGTTTTGCGGGGGATCACCGGGGAGCTGTTTTTT. This sequence encodes CSVVLRGITGELFF. The chain links TRBV29-1 to TRBJ2-2; 7 nucleotides line up with TRBD2. Germline V gene data show CDR1 as SQVTM and CDR2 as ANQGSEA. Germline trimming cut 4 bases from V and 4 bases from J; bases unmatched to any gene: 6. This CDR3 region has 14 residues.

This CDR3 reads CASSPRRSGFDTDTQYF. The CDR3 DNA sequence: TGTGCCAGCTCACCACGGAGGTCGGGGTTTGATACAGATACGCAGTATTTT. V usage is TRBV18 and J usage is TRBJ2-3, with D tentatively TRBD2 (5 bases). The CDR3 has 17 residues. Trimming shortened V by 1 base and J by 3 bases, and 17 bases separated the two germline ends. Germline loops: CDR1 KGHSH, CDR2 LQKENI.

This clonotype was observed at least ten times. The chain joins TRBV7-8 to TRBJ1-2; the match to TRBD1 covers 7 bases. Germline CDR1 is SGHVS and CDR2 is FQNEAQ. Losses at the gene ends were 3 bases for V and 0 bases for J; bases not matched to a gene: 4. The CDR3 covers 15 residues. CDR3 in DNA: TGTGCCAGCAGCTTGCAAGGGACAGCTAACTATGGCTACACCTTC. Its protein product is CASSLQGTANYGYTF.

Only a few counts were recorded for this clonotype. This chain links TRBV10-3 with TRBJ1-1; weak D call: TRBD1 (5 bases). Germline CDR1 reads ENHRY; CDR2 reads SYGVKD. V lost 2 bases to trimming and J lost 0 bases, with 10 bases between them. The CDR3 length is 15 residues. The CDR3 is CAISEGEGLNTEAFF. The CDR3 nucleotides read TGTGCCATCAGTGAGGGGGAGGGGCTGAACACTGAAGCTTTCTTT.

Regarding this clonotype: A much larger clone differs from this one at a single base, so this may be a read error. The CDR3 DNA reads as TGTGCCATCAGCCTACAGGGGGCCAACTCCTACAATGAGCAGTTCTTC. Translation: CAISLQGANSYNEQFF. The chain is built from TRBV7-3 and TRBJ2-1; 9 bases are shared with TRBD1. Per the germline V gene, CDR1 is SGHTA and CDR2 is FQGTGA. There are 16 residues in the CDR3.

This clonotype has only a few counts. The CDR3 spells CASSSGQGTPKGETQYF. The CDR3 nucleotides read TGCGCCAGCAGCTCGGGACAGGGGACACCAAAGGGGGAGACCCAGTACTTC. The chain joins TRBV5-1 to TRBJ2-5, with 10 bases that match TRBD1. CDR1 is SGHRS, CDR2 YFSETQ, per germline. The V gene end was trimmed by 3 bases and the J gene end by 5 bases; junction bases not matched to a gene: 13. This CDR3 has 17 amino acids.

J is TRBJ1-5 and V is TRBV11-1, with D unresolved. The CDR3 consists of 19 residues. Trimming removed 4 bases at V and 0 bases at J, with 22 bases between. In germline, CDR1 is SGHAT, CDR2 FQDESV (reference sequence). The CDR3 spells CASSSRLNLGLYSNQPQHF. Here the CDR3 DNA reads TGTGCCAGCAGCTCCCGTTTAAATTTAGGGCTTTATAGCAATCAGCCCCAGCATTTT. Filled out from reference TRBV11-1 and TRBJ1-5, the complete variable domain reads EAEVAQSPRYKITEKSQAVAFWCDPISGHATLYWYRQILGQGPELLVQFQDESVVDDSQLPKDRFSAERLKGVDSTLKIQPAELGDSAMYLCASSSRLNLGLYSNQPQHFGDGTRLSIL.

The table lists this clonotype with a few counts. The V call is TRBV6-2 or TRBV6-3, the J call TRBJ2-1; possibly TRBD1 for D (5 bases). Deletions cut 6 bases from V and 9 bases from J, with 15 bases between. Germline lookup yields CDR1 MNHEY and CDR2 SVGEGT. CDR3 size: 13 residues. The CDR3: CASRPRVVVEQFF. The CDR3 DNA reads as TGTGCCAGCAGGCCCAGGGTAGTCGTTGAGCAGTTCTTC.

This clonotype was found many times. The chain uses TRBV29-1 and TRBJ2-2, with D perhaps assigned TRBD1 or TRBD2 (7 bases each). The CDR3 has 13 amino acids. CDR1 is SQVTM, CDR2 ANQGSEA, per germline. The V and J ends lost 6 bases and 6 bases respectively, with 14 bases between them. CDR3 in amino acids: CSVNRGGSGELFF. As DNA, the CDR3 is TGCAGCGTAAACAGGGGAGGGTCCGGGGAGCTGTTTTTT.

This clonotype came up many times. The chain links TRBV20-1 to TRBJ1-3; D gene uncertain. The CDR3 is 15 amino acids. Trimming stripped 3 bases from V and 0 bases from J, with 12 bases between. The germline V gene has CDR1 DFQATT and CDR2 SNEGSKA (reference sequence). In DNA, the CDR3 is TGCAGTGCTAGTAAATTGGGGATCTCTGGAAACACCATATATTTT. Encoded protein: CSASKLGISGNTIYF.

This clonotype was observed at least ten times. The chain has TRBV3-1 and TRBJ1-5, with TRBD1 as a possible D gene (6 bases). V lost 4 bases, J lost 2 bases, and 12 bases lay in between. CDR3 length: 15 amino acids. Germline V gene sequence: CDR1 LGHDT, CDR2 YNNKEL (reference sequence). The CDR3 here is CASSPDSSRNQPQHF. In nucleotides, the CDR3 is TGTGCCAGCAGCCCGGACAGCTCACGCAATCAGCCCCAGCATTTT.

Ten or more counts support this clonotype. J is TRBJ1-1 and V is TRBV5-1; no reliable D call. Germline lookup yields CDR1 SGHRS and CDR2 YFSETQ. The V end lost 2 bases, the J end lost 2 bases, and 7 bases lay between the germline ends. This CDR3 comprises 13 residues. CDR3 loop: CASSFEVNTEAFF. The DNA of the CDR3 is TGCGCCAGCAGCTTCGAGGTAAACACTGAAGCTTTCTTT.

DNA for the CDR3: TGTGCCAGCAGTGCTACAGGGGGGGATTCACCCCTCCACTTT. Its translation is CASSATGGDSPLHF. This chain connects TRBV25-1 to TRBJ1-6; 8 bases map to TRBD1. The length of the CDR3 is 14 residues. The germline gives CDR1 MGHDK, CDR2 SYGVNS. V lost 4 bases to trimming and J lost 8 bases; unmatched junction nucleotides: 4.